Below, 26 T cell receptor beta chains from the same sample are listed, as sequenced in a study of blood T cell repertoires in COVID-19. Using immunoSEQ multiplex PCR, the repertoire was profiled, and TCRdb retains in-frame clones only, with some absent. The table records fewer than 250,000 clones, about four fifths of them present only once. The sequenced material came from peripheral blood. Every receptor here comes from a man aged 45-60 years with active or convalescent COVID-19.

Here the CDR3 reads CASGGVGSDTQYF. The CDR3 DNA reads TGTGCCAGTGGAGGGGTCGGTTCAGATACGCAGTATTTT. The chain carries TRBV14 and TRBJ2-3; possible D gene TRBD2, 6 bases. Trimming cost V 9 bases and J 4 bases, with 14 bases left between them. The CDR3 is made up of 13 amino acids. Germline V gives CDR1 SGHDN, CDR2 FVKESK.

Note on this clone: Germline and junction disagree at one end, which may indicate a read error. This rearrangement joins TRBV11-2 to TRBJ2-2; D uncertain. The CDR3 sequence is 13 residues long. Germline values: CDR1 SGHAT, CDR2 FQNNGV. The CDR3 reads CTSAAFNTGELFF. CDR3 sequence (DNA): TGTACCAGTGCGGCTTTTAACACCGGGGAGCTGTTTTTT.

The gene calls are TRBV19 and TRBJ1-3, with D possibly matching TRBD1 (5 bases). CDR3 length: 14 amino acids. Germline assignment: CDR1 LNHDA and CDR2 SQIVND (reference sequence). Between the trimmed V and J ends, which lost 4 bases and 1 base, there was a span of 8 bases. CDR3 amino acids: CASSKGQSGNTIYF. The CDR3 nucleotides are TGTGCCAGTAGTAAGGGGCAATCTGGAAACACCATATATTTT. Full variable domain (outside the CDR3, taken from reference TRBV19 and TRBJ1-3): DGGITQSPKYLFRKEGQNVTLSCEQNLNHDAMYWYRQDPGQGLRLIYYSQIVNDFQKGDIAEGYSVSREKKESFPLTVTSAQKNPTAFYLCASSKGQSGNTIYFGEGSWLTVV.

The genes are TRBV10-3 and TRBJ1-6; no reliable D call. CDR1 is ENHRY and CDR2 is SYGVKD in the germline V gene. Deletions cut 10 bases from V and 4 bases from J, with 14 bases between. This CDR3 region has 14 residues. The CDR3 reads CATLSPGYNSPLHF. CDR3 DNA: TGTGCCACCCTCTCCCCGGGGTATAATTCACCCCTCCACTTT.

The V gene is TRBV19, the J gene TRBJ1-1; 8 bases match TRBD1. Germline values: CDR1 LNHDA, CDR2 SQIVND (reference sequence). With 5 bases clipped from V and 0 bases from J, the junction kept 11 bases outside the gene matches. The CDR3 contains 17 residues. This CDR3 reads CASSFLPGQEMNTEAFF. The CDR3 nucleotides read TGTGCCAGTAGTTTCCTTCCGGGACAGGAAATGAACACTGAAGCTTTCTTT. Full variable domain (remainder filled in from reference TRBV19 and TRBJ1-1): DGGITQSPKYLFRKEGQNVTLSCEQNLNHDAMYWYRQDPGQGLRLIYYSQIVNDFQKGDIAEGYSVSREKKESFPLTVTSAQKNPTAFYLCASSFLPGQEMNTEAFFGQGTRLTVV.

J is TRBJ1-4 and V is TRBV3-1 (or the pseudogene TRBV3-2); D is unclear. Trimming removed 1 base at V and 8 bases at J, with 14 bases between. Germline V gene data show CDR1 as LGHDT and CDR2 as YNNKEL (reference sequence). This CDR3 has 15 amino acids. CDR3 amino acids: CASSQGYWAREKLFF. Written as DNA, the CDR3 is TGTGCCAGCAGCCAAGGGTATTGGGCACGAGAAAAACTGTTTTTT.

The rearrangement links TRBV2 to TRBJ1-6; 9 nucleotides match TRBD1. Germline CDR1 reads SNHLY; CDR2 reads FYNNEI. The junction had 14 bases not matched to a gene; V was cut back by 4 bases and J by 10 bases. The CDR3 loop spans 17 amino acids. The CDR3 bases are TGTGCCAGCAGTGCAACCGGGACAGGGTCAATCCCCTCACCCCTCCACTTT. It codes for CASSATGTGSIPSPLHF.

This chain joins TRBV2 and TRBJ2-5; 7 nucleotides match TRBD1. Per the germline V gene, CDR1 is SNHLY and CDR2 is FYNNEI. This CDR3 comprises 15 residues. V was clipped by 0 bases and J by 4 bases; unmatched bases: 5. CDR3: CASSEARGRAETQYF. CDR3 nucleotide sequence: TGTGCCAGCAGTGAAGCAAGGGGGCGGGCAGAGACCCAGTACTTC.

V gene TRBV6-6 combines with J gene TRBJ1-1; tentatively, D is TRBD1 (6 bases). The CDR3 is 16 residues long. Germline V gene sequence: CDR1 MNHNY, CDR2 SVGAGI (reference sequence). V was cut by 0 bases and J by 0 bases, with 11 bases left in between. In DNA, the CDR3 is TGTGCCAGCAGTTACTCGGGGGGGCGTATGAACACTGAAGCTTTCTTT. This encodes CASSYSGGRMNTEAFF.

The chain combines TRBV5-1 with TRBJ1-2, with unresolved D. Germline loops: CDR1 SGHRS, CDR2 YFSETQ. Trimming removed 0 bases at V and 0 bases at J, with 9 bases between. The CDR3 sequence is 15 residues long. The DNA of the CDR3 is TGCGCCAGCAGCTTGGCATCCGGGTCTAACTATGGCTACACCTTC. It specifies CASSLASGSNYGYTF.

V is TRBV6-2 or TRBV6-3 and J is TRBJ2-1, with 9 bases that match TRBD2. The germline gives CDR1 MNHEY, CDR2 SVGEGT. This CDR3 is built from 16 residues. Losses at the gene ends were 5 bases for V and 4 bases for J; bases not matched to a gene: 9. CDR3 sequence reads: CASSGVAGELYNEQFF. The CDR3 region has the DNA TGTGCCAGCAGTGGGGTAGCGGGGGAACTTTACAATGAGCAGTTCTTC.

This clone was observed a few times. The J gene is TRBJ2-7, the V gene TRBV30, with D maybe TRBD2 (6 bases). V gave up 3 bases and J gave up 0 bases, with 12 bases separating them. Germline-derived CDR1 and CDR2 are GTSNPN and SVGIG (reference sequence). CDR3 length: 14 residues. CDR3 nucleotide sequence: TGTGCCTGGAGCTTCGGCGGGATCTCCTACGAGCAGTACTTC. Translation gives CAWSFGGISYEQYF.

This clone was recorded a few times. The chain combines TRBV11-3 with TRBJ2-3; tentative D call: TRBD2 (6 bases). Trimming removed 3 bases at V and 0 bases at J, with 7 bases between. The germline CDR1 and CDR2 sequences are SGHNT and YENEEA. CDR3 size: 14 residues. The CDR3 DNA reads TGTGCCAGCAGCTTTCGGGAGAGCACAGATACGCAGTATTTT. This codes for CASSFRESTDTQYF.

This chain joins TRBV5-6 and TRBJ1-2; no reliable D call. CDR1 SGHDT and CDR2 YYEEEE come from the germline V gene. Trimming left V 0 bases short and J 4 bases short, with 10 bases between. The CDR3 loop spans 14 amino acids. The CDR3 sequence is CASSLEGRGYGYTF. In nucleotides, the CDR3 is TGTGCCAGCAGCTTGGAAGGGAGAGGCTATGGCTACACCTTC.

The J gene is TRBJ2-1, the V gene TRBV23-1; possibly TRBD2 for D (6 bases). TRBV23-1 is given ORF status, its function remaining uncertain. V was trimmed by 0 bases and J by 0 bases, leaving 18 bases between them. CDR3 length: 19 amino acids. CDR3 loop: CASSQSGPVAGTSYNEQFF. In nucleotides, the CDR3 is TGCGCCAGCAGTCAATCGGGGCCCGTTGCGGGAACCTCCTACAATGAGCAGTTCTTC.

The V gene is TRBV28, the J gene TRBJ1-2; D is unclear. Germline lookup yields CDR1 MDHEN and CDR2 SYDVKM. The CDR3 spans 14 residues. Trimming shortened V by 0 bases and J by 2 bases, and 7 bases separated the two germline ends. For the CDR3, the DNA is TGTGCCAGCAGTTTATGGACATCCAACTATGGCTACACCTTC. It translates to CASSLWTSNYGYTF.

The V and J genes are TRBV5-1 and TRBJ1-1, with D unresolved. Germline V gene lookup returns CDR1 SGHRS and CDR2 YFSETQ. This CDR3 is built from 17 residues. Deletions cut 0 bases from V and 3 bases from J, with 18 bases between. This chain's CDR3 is CASSLAGYETGDTEAFF. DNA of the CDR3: TGCGCCAGCAGCTTGGCCGGGTATGAGACCGGGGACACTGAAGCTTTCTTT.

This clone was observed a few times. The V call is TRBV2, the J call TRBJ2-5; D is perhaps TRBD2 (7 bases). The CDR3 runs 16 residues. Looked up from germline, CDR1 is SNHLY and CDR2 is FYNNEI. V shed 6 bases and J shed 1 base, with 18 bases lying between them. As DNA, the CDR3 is TGTGCCAGCAGGCGCCCTGGCGGGGGCCCCCAAGAGACCCAGTACTTC. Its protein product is CASRRPGGGPQETQYF.

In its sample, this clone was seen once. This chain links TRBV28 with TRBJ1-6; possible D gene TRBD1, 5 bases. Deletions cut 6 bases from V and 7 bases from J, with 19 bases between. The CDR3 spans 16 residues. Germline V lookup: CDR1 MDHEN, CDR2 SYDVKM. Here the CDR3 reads CASRSSTGGLNSPLHF. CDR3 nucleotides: TGTGCCAGCAGGTCATCAACCGGGGGACTGAATTCACCCCTCCACTTT.

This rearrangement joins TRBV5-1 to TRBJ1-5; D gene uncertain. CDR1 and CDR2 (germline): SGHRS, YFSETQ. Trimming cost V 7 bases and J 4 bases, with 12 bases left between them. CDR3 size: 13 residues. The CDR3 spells CASAIESNQPQHF. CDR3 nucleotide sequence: TGCGCCAGCGCGATAGAAAGTAATCAGCCCCAGCATTTT.

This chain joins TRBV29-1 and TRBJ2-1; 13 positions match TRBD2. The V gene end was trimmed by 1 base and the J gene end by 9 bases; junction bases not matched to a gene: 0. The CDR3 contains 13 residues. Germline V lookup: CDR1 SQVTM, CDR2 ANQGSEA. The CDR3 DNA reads TGCAGCGTTGAAGGACTAGCGGGAGGTGAGCAGTTCTTC. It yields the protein CSVEGLAGGEQFF.

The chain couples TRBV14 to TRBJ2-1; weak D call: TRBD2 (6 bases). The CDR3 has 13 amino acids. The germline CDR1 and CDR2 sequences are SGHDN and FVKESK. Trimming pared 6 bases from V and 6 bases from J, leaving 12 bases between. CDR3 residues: CASSQLASNEQFF. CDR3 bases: TGTGCCAGCAGTCAACTAGCTAGCAATGAGCAGTTCTTC. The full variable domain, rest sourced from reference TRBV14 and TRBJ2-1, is EAGVTQFPSHSVIEKGQTVTLRCDPISGHDNLYWYRRVMGKEIKFLLHFVKESKQDESGMPNNRFLAERTGGTYSTLKVQPAELEDSGVYFCASSQLASNEQFFGPGTRLTVL.

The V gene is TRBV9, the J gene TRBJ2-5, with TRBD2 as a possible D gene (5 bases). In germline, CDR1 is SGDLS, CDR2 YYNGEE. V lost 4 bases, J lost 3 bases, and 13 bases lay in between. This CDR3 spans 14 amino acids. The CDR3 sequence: CASSPRGGKETQYF. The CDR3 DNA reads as TGTGCCAGCAGCCCCCGGGGTGGAAAAGAGACCCAGTACTTC.

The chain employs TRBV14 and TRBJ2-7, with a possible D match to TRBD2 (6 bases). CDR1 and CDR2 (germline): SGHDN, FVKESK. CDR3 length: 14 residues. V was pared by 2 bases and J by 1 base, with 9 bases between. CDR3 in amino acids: CASSQYGGSYEQYF. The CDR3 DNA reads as TGTGCCAGCAGCCAATACGGGGGTTCCTACGAGCAGTACTTC.

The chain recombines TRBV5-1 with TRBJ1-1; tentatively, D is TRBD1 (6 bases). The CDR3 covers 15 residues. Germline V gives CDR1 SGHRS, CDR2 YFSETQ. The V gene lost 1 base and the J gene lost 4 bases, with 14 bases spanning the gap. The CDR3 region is CASSLPKGVSTEAFF. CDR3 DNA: TGCGCCAGCAGCTTGCCTAAGGGGGTGAGCACTGAAGCTTTCTTT.

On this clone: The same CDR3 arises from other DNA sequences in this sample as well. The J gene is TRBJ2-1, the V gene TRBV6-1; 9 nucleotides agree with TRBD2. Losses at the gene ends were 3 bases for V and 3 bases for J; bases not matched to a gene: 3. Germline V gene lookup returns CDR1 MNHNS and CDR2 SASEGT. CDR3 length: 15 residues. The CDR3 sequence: CASSEVAGDYNEQFF. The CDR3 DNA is TGTGCCAGCAGTGAGGTAGCGGGGGACTACAATGAGCAGTTCTTC.